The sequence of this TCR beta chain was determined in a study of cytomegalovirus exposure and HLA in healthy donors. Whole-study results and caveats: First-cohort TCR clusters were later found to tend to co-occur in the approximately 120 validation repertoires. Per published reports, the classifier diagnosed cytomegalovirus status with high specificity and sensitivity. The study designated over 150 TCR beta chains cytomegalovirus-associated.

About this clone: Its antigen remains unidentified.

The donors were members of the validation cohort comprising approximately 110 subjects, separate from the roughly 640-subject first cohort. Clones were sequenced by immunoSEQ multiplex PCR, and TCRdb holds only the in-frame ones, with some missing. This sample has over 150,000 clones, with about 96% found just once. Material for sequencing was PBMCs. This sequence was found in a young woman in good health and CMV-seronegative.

The CDR3 reads CASSSGGETETQYF. The CDR3 nucleotides are TGTGCCAGCAGTTCCGGGGGGGAGACGGAGACCCAGTACTTC. V is TRBV6-6 and J is TRBJ2-5; TRBD2 agrees at 8 bases. Germline CDR1 and CDR2: MNHNY and SVGAGI (reference sequence). Germline trimming cut 4 bases from V and 5 bases from J; bases unmatched to any gene: 6. The CDR3 sequence is 14 residues long.